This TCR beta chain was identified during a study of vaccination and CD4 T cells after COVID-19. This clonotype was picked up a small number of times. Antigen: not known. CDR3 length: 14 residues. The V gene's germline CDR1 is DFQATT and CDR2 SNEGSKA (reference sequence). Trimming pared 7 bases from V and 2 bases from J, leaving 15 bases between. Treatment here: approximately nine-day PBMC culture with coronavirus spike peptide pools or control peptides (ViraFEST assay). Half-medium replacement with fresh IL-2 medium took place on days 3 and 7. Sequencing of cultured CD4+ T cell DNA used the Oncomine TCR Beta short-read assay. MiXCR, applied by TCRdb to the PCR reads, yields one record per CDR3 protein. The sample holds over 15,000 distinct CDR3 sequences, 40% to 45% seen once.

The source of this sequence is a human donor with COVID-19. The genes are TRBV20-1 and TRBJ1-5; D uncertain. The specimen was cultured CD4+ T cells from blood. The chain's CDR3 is CSVPTGVGNQPQHF. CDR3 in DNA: TGCAGTGTTCCCACGGGAGTTGGCAATCAGCCCCAGCATTTT.